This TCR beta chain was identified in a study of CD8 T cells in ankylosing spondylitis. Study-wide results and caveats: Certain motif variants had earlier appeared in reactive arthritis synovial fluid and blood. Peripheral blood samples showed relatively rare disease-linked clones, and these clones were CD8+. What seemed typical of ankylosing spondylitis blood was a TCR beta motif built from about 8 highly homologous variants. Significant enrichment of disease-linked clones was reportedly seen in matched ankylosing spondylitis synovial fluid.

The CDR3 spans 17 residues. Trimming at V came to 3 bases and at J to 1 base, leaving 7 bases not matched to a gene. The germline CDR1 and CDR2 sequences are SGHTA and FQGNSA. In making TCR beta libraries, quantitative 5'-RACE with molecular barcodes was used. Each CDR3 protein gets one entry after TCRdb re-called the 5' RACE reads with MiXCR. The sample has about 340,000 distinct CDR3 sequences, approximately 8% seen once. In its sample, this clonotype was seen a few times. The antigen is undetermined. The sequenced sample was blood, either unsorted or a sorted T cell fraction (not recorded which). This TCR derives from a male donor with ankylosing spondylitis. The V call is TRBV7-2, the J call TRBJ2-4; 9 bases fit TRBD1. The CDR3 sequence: CASSFGTGTSAKNIQYF. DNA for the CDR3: TGTGCCAGCAGCTTCGGGACAGGGACGTCGGCCAAAAACATTCAGTACTTC.